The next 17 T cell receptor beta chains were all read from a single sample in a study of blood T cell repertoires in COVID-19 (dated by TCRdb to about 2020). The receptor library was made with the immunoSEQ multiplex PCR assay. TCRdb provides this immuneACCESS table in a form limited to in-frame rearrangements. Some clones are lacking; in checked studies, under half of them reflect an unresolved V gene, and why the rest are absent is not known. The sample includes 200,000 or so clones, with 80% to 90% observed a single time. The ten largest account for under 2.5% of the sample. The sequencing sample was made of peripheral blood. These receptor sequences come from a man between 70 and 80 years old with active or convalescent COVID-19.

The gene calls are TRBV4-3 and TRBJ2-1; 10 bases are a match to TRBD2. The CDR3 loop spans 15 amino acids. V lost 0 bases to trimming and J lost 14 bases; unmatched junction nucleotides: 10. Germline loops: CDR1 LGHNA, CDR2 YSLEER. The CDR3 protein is CASSQDFRLAGEEFF. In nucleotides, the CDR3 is TGCGCCAGCAGCCAAGACTTTAGGCTAGCGGGAGAAGAGTTCTTC.

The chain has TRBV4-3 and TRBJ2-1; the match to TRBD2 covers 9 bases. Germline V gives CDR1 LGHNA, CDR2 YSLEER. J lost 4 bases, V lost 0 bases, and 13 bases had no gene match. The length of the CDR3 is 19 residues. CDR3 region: CASSQELSGGIGSYNEQFF. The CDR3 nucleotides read TGCGCCAGCAGCCAAGAACTTAGCGGGGGCATTGGGTCTTACAATGAGCAGTTCTTC.

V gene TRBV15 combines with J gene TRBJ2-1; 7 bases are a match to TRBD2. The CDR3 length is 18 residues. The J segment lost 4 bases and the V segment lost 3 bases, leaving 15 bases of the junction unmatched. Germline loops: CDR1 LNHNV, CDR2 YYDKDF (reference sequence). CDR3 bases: TGTGCCACCAGCAGGTCCCGGGACTACCAGATGTTATACAATGAGCAGTTCTTC. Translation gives CATSRSRDYQMLYNEQFF.

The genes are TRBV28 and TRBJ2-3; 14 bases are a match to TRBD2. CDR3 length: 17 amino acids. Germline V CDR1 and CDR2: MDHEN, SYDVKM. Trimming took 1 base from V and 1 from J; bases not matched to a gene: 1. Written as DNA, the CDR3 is TGTGCCAGCAGTTTATCGGGACTAGCGGGGGGCACAGATACGCAGTATTTT. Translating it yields CASSLSGLAGGTDTQYF.

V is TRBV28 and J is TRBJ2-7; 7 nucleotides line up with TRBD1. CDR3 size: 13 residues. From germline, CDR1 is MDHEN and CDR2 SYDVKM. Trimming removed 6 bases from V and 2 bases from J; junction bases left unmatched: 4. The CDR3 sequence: CASSGTVPYEQYF. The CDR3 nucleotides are TGTGCCAGCAGCGGGACAGTGCCCTACGAGCAGTACTTC.

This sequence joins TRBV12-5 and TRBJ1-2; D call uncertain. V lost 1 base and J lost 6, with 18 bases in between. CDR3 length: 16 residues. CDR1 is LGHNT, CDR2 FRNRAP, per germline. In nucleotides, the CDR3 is TGTGCTAGTGGTTTGGCCCCCCCGGGAAGGGCGCATGGCTACACCTTC. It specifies CASGLAPPGRAHGYTF.

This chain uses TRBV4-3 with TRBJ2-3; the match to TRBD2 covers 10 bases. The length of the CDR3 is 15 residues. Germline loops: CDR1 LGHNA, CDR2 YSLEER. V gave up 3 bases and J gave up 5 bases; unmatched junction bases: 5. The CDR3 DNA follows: TGCGCCAGCAGCCAGGTGGCTAGCGGGAGAGATACGCAGTATTTT. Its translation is CASSQVASGRDTQYF.

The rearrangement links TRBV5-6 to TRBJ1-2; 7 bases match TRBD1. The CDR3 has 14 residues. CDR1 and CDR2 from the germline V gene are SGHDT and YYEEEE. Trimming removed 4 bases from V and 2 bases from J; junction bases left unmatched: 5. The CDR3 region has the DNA TGTGCCAGCAGCAAACCGGACAGGAACTATGGCTACACCTTC. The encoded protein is CASSKPDRNYGYTF.

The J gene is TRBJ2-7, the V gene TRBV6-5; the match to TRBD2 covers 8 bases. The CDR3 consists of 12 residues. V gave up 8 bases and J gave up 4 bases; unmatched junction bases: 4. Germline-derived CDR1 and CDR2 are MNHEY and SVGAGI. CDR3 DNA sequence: TGTGCCAGCTCTAGCGGGCCATACGAGCAGTACTTC. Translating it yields CASSSGPYEQYF.

The CDR3 DNA is TGTGCCAGCAGCTTAGGGGCAGGGGGCAACACCGGGGAGCTGTTTTTT. Protein: CASSLGAGGNTGELFF. V usage is TRBV7-9 and J usage is TRBJ2-2; 8 nucleotides agree with TRBD1. CDR3 length: 16 amino acids. Germline trimming cut 1 base from V and 2 bases from J; bases unmatched to any gene: 3. Germline V gene data show CDR1 as SEHNR and CDR2 as FQNEAQ (reference sequence).

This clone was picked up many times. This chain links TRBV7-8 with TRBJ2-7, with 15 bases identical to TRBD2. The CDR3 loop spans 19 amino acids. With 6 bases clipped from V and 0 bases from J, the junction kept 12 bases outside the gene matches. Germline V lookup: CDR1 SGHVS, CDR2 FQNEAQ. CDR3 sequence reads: CASSRQGTSGRFGSYEQYF. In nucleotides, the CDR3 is TGTGCCAGCAGTAGACAAGGGACTAGCGGGAGGTTTGGCTCCTACGAGCAGTACTTC.

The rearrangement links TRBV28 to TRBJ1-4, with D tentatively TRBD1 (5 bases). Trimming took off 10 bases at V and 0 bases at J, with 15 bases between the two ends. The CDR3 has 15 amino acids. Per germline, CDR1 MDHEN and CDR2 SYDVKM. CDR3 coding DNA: TGTGCCACCCTCGGGGGAGGTGCAACTAATGAAAAACTGTTTTTT. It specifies CATLGGGATNEKLFF.

CDR3 nucleotide sequence: TGTGCCAGCAGCCATGACAGTATTCGCGAGCAGTACTTC. Its protein is CASSHDSIREQYF. The chain has TRBV7-8 and TRBJ2-7, with D tentatively TRBD1 (5 bases). Germline loops: CDR1 SGHVS, CDR2 FQNEAQ. The CDR3 length is 13 residues. The germline V and J ends were trimmed by 5 bases and 6 bases, with 14 bases remaining between them.

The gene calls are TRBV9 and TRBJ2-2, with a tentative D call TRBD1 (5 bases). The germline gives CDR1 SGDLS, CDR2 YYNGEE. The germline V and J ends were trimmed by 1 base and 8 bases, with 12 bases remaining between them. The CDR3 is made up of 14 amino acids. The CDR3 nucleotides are TGTGCCAGCAGCGTACAGGGTGGTGTGGGGGAGCTGTTTTTT. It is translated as CASSVQGGVGELFF.

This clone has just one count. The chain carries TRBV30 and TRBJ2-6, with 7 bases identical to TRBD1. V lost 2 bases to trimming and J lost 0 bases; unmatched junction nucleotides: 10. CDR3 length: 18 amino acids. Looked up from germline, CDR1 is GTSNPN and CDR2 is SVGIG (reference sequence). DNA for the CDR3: TGTGCCTGGAGTCCTACTCCGGGACAGCCCTCTGGGGCCAACGTCCTGACTTTC. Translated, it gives CAWSPTPGQPSGANVLTF.

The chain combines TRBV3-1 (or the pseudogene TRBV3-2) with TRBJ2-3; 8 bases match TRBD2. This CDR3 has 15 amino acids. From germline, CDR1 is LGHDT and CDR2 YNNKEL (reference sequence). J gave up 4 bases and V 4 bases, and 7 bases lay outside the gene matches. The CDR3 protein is CASSLGRVSSDTQYF. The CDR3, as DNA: TGTGCCAGCAGCCTCGGGAGGGTTTCGTCAGATACGCAGTATTTT.

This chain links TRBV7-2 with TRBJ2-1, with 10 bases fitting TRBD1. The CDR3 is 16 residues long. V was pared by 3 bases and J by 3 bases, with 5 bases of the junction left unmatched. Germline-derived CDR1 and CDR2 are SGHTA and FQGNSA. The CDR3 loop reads CASSFAGTGVYNEQFF. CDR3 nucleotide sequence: TGTGCCAGCAGCTTTGCCGGGACAGGGGTCTACAATGAGCAGTTCTTC.